This T cell receptor beta chain was documented in a study of blood T cells in healthy people across ages (dated by TCRdb to 2014 to 2015). Notes on the research overall: In model experiments, template switching captured about one uniquely barcoded TCR beta cDNA molecule for every two T cells. Four age groups were formed from the donors: young (average roughly 15 years), middle-aged (around 37), aged (more than 55) and long-lived (82). To avoid experimental bias, donors of different ages were spread randomly across the sequencing lanes. The study measured age-related changes in TCR beta repertoire diversity using deep sequencing normalized with unique cDNA molecular identifiers. The study analyzed two additional independent replicas of 1 million unique cDNA reads from the same blood draw for two donors, one aged 18 to 30 and one aged 80 or older. Points the paper makes about the study in general: A strong correlation was found between observed TCR beta diversity and the percentage of naive T cells measured by flow cytometry. Total diversity estimates from one million sequenced T cells were considered lower bounds and underestimates. Since profiling was done on bulk unsorted PBMCs, naive and antigen-experienced compartments could not be conclusively compared. As age increased, observed TCR beta diversity per million T cells dropped in a roughly linear way, and a significant reduction was already evident by age roughly 36. Compared with the aged group, the long-lived group had more naive CD4+ T cells, fewer expanded clones and increased TCR diversity, suggesting age selection. Because the CMV infection status of the donors was unknown, age-related changes in expanded clonotypes may potentially have been confounded.

Including cysteine and phenylalanine, the CDR3 has 12 amino acids. The only DNA kept is the CDR3, 36 bases in frame from the first base. Trimming takes 5 bases from V and 5 bases from J, and the germline ends sit 10 bases apart. According to the germline V gene (reference sequence), CDR1 reads DFQATT and CDR2 reads SNEGSKA. This clonotype was counted between two and nine times. Its target antigen remains unknown. Base qualities are not recorded, but no much larger clone differs from it by a single base. Library creation used 5' RACE. The run used an Illumina HiSeq 2500. A second PCR of 7 to 11 cycles was performed with a sample-barcoded 5' primer and a J-beta primer mix. A template-switch 5' adaptor carrying 12 random nucleotides introduced a unique molecular identifier onto each TCR beta cDNA molecule. Each sample yielded at least 3 million CDR3-containing paired-end reads. First-strand cDNA synthesis was performed from all RNA using the Mint cDNA synthesis kit, with priming by a TRBC-specific oligonucleotide. After uracil-DNA glycosylase treatment, a first 18-cycle PCR used universal primers M1SS and BC2_uni_R on all cDNA. The study's own analysis went as follows. Each sample was normalized by randomly selecting 1 million high-quality reads, each carrying a distinct molecular identifier. Instead of being binned into consensus sequences, reads that shared molecular identifiers were thrown out. MiTCR, run with a Q25 quality threshold and the strictest error-elimination algorithm, handled CDR3 identification, clonotype clustering and error correction. Lower-bound total TCR beta diversity was estimated with a nonparametric unseen species model using Euler transformation. TCRdb reworked the public reads: Q25 trimming with fastp, MiXCR clone assembly, productive beta chains retained. Every distinct CDR3 protein forms one entry, paired with its most common genes and DNA. These V and J calls rely on TCRdb rather than the paper's analysis. The sample table holds about 1.6 million distinct CDR3 sequences, of which roughly a third were seen once. The ten largest account for about 11% of the sample.

Donors were roughly 40 systemically healthy Caucasian individuals from Russia aged roughly 6 to 100 years. Approximately 9.3 milliliters of peripheral blood were drawn from each donor into EDTA-treated Vacutainer tubes. Ficoll-Paque density-gradient centrifugation was used to isolate PBMCs, with at least 7 million per sample. Total RNA, at least 5 micrograms per sample, was extracted from PBMCs with Trizol reagent. For every donor, an aliquot of PBMCs went through flow cytometry to measure the percentages of naive CD45RAhigh/CD27high T cells. The sequence joins TRBV20-1 to TRBJ2-1; the D gene identity is not certain. This sequence was found in a woman aged 30 to 39 in good health. Sequenced: blood. The DNA reads as follows: TGCAGTGCTCTCACGACGGACAATGAGCAGTTCTTC. Its translation is CSALTTDNEQFF.